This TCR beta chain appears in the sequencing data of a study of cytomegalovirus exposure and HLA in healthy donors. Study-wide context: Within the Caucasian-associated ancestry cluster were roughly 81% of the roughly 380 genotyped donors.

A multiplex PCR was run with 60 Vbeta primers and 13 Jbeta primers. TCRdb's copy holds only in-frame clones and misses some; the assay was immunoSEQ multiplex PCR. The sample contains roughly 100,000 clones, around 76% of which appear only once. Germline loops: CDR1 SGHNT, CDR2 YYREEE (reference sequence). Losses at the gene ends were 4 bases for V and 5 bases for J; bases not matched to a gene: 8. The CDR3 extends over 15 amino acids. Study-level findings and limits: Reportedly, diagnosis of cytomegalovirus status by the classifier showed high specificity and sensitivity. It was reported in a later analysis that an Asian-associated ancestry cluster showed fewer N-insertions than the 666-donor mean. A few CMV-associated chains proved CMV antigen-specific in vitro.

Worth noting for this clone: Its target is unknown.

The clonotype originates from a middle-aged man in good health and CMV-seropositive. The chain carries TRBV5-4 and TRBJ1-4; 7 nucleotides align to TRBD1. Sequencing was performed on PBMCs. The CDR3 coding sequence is TGTGCCAGCAGCCCCCGACAGGGCCAAAATGAAAAACTGTTTTTT. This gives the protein CASSPRQGQNEKLFF.